This TCR beta chain was identified during a study of blood T cells in healthy people across ages. The second PCR ran roughly 6 to 11 cycles with a sample-barcoded 5' primer and J-beta primers. TCRdb redid the calling of the 5' RACE reads with MiXCR, one entry per CDR3 protein. The sample shows around 1,500,000 distinct CDR3 sequences, under 30% of them seen only once. They isolated at least 6 million PBMCs from each sample. The J segment lost 12 bases and the V segment lost 6 bases, leaving 19 bases of the junction unmatched. The CDR3 contains 16 residues. This sequence originates from a woman between 25 and 40 years old in good health. The chain links TRBV12-3 or TRBV12-4 to TRBJ1-1, with TRBD1 matching over 10 bases. The specimen sequenced was blood. The DNA for the CDR3 is TGTGCCAGCAGCTCCCAGAGAAGACAGGGGGCGCGGGGAACTTTCTTT. Residues: CASSSQRRQGARGTFF.